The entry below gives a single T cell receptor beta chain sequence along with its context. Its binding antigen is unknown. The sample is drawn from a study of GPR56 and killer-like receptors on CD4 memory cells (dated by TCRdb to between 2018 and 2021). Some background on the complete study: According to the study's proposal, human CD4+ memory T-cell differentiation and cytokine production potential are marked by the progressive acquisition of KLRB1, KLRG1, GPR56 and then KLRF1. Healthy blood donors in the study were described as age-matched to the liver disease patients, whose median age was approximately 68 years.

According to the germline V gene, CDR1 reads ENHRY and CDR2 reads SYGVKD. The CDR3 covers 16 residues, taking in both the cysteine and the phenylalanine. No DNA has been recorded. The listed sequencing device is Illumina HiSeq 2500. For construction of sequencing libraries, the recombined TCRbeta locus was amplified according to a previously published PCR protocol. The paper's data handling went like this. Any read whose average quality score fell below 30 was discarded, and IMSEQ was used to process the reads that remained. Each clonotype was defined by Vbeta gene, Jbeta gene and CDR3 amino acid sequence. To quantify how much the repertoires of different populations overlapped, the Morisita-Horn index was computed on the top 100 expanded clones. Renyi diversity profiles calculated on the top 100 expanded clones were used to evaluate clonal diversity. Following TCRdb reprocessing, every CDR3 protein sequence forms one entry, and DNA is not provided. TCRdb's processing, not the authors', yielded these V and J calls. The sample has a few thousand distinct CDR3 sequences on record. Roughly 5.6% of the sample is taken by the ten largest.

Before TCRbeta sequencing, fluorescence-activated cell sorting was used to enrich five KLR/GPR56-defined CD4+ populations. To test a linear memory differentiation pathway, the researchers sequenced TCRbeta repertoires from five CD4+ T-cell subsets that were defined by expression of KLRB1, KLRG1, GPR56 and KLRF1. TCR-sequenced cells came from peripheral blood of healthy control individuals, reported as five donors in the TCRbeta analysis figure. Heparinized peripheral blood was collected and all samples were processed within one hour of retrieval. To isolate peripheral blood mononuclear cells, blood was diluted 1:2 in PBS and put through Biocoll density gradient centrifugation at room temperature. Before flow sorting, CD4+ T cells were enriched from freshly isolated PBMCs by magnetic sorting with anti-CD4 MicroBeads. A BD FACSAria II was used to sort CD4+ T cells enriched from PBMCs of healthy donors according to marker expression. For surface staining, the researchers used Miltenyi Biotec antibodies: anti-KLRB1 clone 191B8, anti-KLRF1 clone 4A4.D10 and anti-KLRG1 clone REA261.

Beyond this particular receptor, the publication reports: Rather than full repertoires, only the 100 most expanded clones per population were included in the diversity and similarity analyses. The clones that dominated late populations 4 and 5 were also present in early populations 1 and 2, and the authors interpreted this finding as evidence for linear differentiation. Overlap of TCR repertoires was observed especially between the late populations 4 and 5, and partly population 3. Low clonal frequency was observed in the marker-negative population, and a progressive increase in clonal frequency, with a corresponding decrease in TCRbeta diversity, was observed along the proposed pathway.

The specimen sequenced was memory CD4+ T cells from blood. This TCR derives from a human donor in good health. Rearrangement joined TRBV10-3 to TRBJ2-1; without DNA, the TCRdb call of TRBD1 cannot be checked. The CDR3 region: CAISEQEGLGYNEQFF.